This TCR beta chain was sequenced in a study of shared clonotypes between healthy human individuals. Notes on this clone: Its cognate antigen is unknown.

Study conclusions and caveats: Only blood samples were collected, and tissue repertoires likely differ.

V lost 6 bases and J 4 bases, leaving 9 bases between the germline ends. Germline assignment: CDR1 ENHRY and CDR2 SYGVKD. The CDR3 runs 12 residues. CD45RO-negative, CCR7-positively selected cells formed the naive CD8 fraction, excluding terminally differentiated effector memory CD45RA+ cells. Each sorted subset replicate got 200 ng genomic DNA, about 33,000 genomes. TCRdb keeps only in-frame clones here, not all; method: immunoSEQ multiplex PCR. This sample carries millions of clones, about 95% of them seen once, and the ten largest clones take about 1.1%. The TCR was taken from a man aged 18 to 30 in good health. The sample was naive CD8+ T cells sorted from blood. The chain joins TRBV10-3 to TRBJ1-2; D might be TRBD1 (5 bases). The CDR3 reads CAISDGTYGYTF. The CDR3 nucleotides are TGTGCCATCAGCGACGGGACCTATGGCTACACCTTC.